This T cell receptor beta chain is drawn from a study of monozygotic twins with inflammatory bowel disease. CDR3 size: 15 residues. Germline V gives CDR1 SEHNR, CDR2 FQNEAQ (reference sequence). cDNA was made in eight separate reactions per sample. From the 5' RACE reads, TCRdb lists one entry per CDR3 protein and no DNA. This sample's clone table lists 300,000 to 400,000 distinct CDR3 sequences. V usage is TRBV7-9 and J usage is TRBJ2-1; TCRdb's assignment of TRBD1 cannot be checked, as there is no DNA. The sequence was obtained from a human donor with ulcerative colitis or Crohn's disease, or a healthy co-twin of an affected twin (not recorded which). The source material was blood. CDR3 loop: CASSWAGGLYNEQFF.